This T cell receptor beta chain was observed in a study of identical twins. Overall study findings and caveats: The conclusions drew on cross-sectional statistical analysis instead of tracking the same donors.

This clonotype was observed a few times. Its matching antigen is unknown. The CDR3 spans 15 residues. With V trimmed by 5 bases and J by 7 bases, 10 bases remained unmatched. CDR1 is SGHNT, CDR2 YENEEA, per germline. cDNA carried unique molecular identifiers, and a universal primer site was added by template switching. TCRdb independently ran MiXCR on the 5' RACE reads; one entry per CDR3 protein. The repertoire holds 500,000 to 650,000 distinct CDR3 sequences, with 7.1% as singletons. In addition, the sample was reused for a study of yellow fever vaccine responses in identical twins.

This TCR derives from a woman in her late teens or twenties in good health. Sequencing input: PBMCs. V gene TRBV11-3 combines with J gene TRBJ2-1, with 8 bases lining up with TRBD1. This CDR3 is CASSGGTGIANEQFF. The CDR3 coding sequence is TGTGCCAGCAGCGGTGGGACAGGAATCGCGAATGAGCAGTTCTTC.